The clone carrying this TCR beta chain was seen more than once but under ten times. Its specificity is not known. This sample stems from a study of post-analysis software for immune sequencing data. Notes on the study in general: Comparison of patients with controls showed five TRBV segments more frequent in patients, TRBV5-6, TRBV5-1 and TRBV20-1 among them.

The CDR3 length is 16 residues. V was trimmed by 3 bases and J by 1 base, leaving 17 bases between them. Germline CDR1 is DFQATT and CDR2 is SNEGSKA (reference sequence). cDNA libraries of TCR beta carried unique molecular identifiers. From the PCR reads, TCRdb called clonotypes with MiXCR, one entry per CDR3 protein. Found here are around 500,000 distinct CDR3 sequences, 30% to 40% of them singletons; the top ten hold approximately 6%. The chain recombines TRBV20-1 with TRBJ2-3; a weak D match, TRBD2 (6 bases). The sample was blood. The clonotype comes from a girl aged 2 to 17 with multiple sclerosis. The CDR3 loop is CSARRYGERGTDTQYF. CDR3 nucleotides: TGCAGTGCTAGGAGGTATGGGGAGCGGGGCACAGATACGCAGTATTTT.